This is a list of T cell receptor beta chains from one sample in a study of Ad26.COV2.S vaccination and SARS-CoV-2 variants. Data came from immunoSEQ multiplex PCR; TCRdb stores just in-frame clones and leaves some out. Counted here are approximately 300,000 clones, 85% occurring once; the ten biggest clones make up approximately 2.1%. Sequencing used peripheral blood, obtained in a trial of Ad26.COV2.S vaccine versus placebo. The receptors originated from a person between 18 and 60 years old who received the Ad26.COV2.S COVID-19 vaccine or a placebo. The CDR3 runs from the conserved cysteine through the conserved F or W.

>15|TRBV19|TRBJ2-5
CASSEAGSQGETQYF
>14|TRBV25-1|TRBJ1-5
CASSESGFGQPQHF
>16|TRBV12-5|TRBJ2-5
CASGPGTGGYMETQYF
>13|TRBV5-1|TRBJ2-3
CASRSTSTDTQYF
>13|TRBV5-1|TRBJ1-1
CASSLTGDYEAFF
>16|TRBV9|TRBJ2-3
CASSNPLAGATDTQYF
>21|TRBV23-1|TRBJ1-2
CASSQSLRGDPFDPLIHGYTF
>15|TRBV18|TRBJ1-6
CASSPQPGVGSPLHF
>14|TRBV6-5|TRBJ2-7
CASIWWQGSYEQYF
>15|TRBV5-1|TRBJ1-1
CASSPRQGKNTEAFF
>15|TRBV9|TRBJ2-3
CASSVGSGARDRQYF
>11|TRBV12-3/TRBV12-4|TRBJ2-3
CASSYGDTQYF
>19|TRBV5-1|TRBJ2-7
CASTSIGLAGGQSSYEQYF
>13|TRBV11-2|TRBJ2-5
CASSWRGRETQYF
>16|TRBV28|TRBJ2-5
CASSPPSGGGGETQYF
>14|TRBV10-2|TRBJ1-5
CASSETDSNQPQHF
>17|TRBV4-1|TRBJ1-1
CASSHRPARGPQTEAFF
>16|TRBV5-1|TRBJ1-2
CASSLLGQGDGYGYTF
>13|TRBV28|TRBJ2-7
CASRAGAVYEQYF
>13|TRBV5-1|TRBJ1-2
CASSLAQNYGYTF
>13|TRBV12-3/TRBV12-4|TRBJ2-4
CASTGTVQNIQYF
>15|TRBV12-2|TRBJ2-7
CASRNKPTVSYEQYF
>17|TRBV7-2|TRBJ1-2
CASSPRRMGQGAYGYTF
>15|TRBV11-3|TRBJ2-7
CASSLFGTGGDEQYF
>12|TRBV4-2|TRBJ1-2
CASSMGADGYTF
>16|TRBV27|TRBJ1-6
CASSAGFQGISSPLHF
>14|TRBV13|TRBJ2-2
CASSGSLVPGELFF
>14|TRBV30|TRBJ1-3
CAWSVKAAGNTIYF
>14|TRBV5-5|TRBJ1-5
CASNKGGGSQPQHF
>14|TRBV6-1|TRBJ1-5
CASSRDYGNQPQHF
>15|TRBV7-9|TRBJ2-1
CASRLPGTSGNEQFF